This TCR beta chain came from a study of shared T cell receptors in the human thymus. Trimming took 3 bases from V and 2 from J, leaving 19 bases between them. There are 17 residues in the CDR3. Germline values: CDR1 WSHSY, CDR2 SAAADI. Produced via immunoSEQ multiplex PCR; TCRdb's table is partial and in-frame only. The table includes about 380,000 clones, 95% detected once. The sample was thymocytes. J is TRBJ1-2 and V is TRBV10-2; D is possibly TRBD1 (5 bases). The clonotype originates from a human donor. CDR3 sequence reads: CASSDLRGLRRNYGYTF. In nucleotides, the CDR3 is TGCGCCAGCAGTGACCTAAGGGGACTCCGGAGGAACTATGGCTACACCTTC.